This TCR beta chain was captured in a study of cytomegalovirus exposure and HLA in healthy donors. The study, taken as a whole, reports: Some public TCRs appeared in many individuals, while most sequences were rare.

The CDR3 has 10 residues. Trimming took off 6 bases at V and 5 bases at J, with 2 bases between the two ends. CDR1 and CDR2 from the germline V gene are MNHNS and SASEGT. The protocol was immunoSEQ multiplex PCR, while the TCRdb copy is restricted to in-frame clones and leaves out a portion. The sample carries about 360,000 clones, roughly 89% recorded once. Notes on this clone: As yet, its antigen is unknown.

The specimen sequenced was PBMCs. The V and J genes are TRBV6-1 and TRBJ2-1; D is unresolved. The origin of this receptor is a woman aged 18-29 years in good health and CMV-seronegative. CDR3 protein: CASSNNEQFF. The CDR3 nucleotides read TGTGCCAGCAGCAACAATGAGCAGTTCTTC.